This T cell receptor (beta chain) stems from a study of T cells in Graves' hyperthyroidism and ophthalmopathy (dated by TCRdb to the late 2010s). Notes on the research overall: Peripheral blood samples were taken at initial diagnosis, before any treatment was given. To identify TCR V-J signatures that set the groups apart, the researchers used a discovery cohort of 100 or so patients, made up of some 41 with Graves' ophthalmopathy and 57 with stable Graves' hyperthyroidism. Prospective prediction of ophthalmopathy was tested in an independent validation cohort of approximately 18 hyperthyroidism patients and 17 patients who later progressed to ophthalmopathy. The approximately 98 discovery patients were randomly divided into training and test sets at a 7:3 ratio. In addition, the study compared T-cell repertoires in thyroid tissue and in blood from several Graves' hyperthyroidism patients. Following sampling, methimazole starting at 30 mg daily was given to hyperthyroidism patients, and high-dose intravenous methylprednisolone was given to ophthalmopathy patients. The paper reports TCR Vbeta CDR3 sequencing of approximately 140 peripheral blood samples: approximately 41 ophthalmopathy, over 70 hyperthyroidism and some 17 progressor patients.

Amplification of TCR beta CDR3 regions was carried out from RNA transcripts. For the first round of RT-PCR on the TCR CDR3, the HTBI primer set was used together with the Qiagen OneStep RT-PCR kit. A second multiplex PCR round built the libraries, followed by size selection and purification. Libraries were sequenced paired-end with 100 bp reads on an Illumina HiSeq2000. Turning to the authors' computational methods: SOAPnuke was used to process the raw data, with reads discarded if the reads contained adapters or uncalled bases, had a mean Phred below 15, or lacked an exact constant-primer or identifier match. COPE v1.2.5 was used to merge high-quality paired reads, and clonotypes were defined as unique nucleotide sequences. MiTCR v1.1 was used to align the clonotypes against IMGT TRBV, TRBD and TRBJ reference segments. Only V-J combinations with frequency above 0.0001, covering about 99% of repertoires, were analysed. The TCS score was defined as F50 (clonal expansion) divided by E x V (chaos), with BLOSUM62-based TCRdist calculated between CDR3 peptides within each V-J. Welch's t-statistics and random forest reduced approximately 520 V-J features to 10 to 15, which were used in a naive Bayes classifier (R e1071). The raw public reads went through TCRdb reprocessing: fastp at Q25, MiXCR clone calling, in-frame beta chains kept. Identical CDR3 protein sequences are pooled into one entry, listed with their most common genes and DNA. The authors' filters were not applied to this entry. The sample profile shows about 720,000 distinct CDR3 sequences; less than 20% of them were found once. The top ten clones comprise under 9.5% of the sample.

Results the study describes overall, beyond this receptor: No statistical method was used to fix the sample size in advance, and group allocation was not hidden from the investigators. A model built on a 13 V-J signature distinguished ophthalmopathy from stable hyperthyroidism, reaching around 90% sensitivity and approximately 83% specificity in cross-validation and 80%/75% in testing. Most expanded thyroid clonotypes (frequency above 0.001) were also found in blood, which suggests that blood repertoires may mirror thyroid immune responses. During validation, the model predicted progression to ophthalmopathy a median of roughly 7.1 months ahead of onset, with around 71% sensitivity and 72% to 80% specificity.

V is shortened by 7 bases, J by 0 bases, and the region joining them spans 17 bases. Its CDR3 holds 16 amino acids, cysteine through phenylalanine. Only the CDR3 DNA is retained, 48 bases long and in frame from the first base. CDR1 and CDR2 (SGHDN, FVKESK) derive from the germline V gene. A patient counted as having stable Graves' hyperthyroidism if no progression to ophthalmopathy occurred over 18 months of follow-up. Hyperthyroidism patients were newly diagnosed, had a disease duration of under 2 months, and were aged 18 to 65 years. Patients with uncontrolled infections, other autoimmune diseases, pregnancy or lactation were excluded. Diagnoses were based on clinical symptoms, serum thyroxine and TRAb, thyroid ultrasound and orbital computed tomography. PBMCs were isolated from about 10 ml of fresh peripheral blood by Ficoll-Paque density gradient centrifugation. Total RNA was extracted with Trizol reagent, and quality was checked on an Agilent 2100 Bioanalyzer.

This clonotype was seen many times. Its cognate antigen has yet to be identified. Base qualities are missing; no much larger clone stands one base away. The TCR comes from a man aged 18 to 35 with Graves' hyperthyroidism. The chain was built from TRBV14 and TRBJ2-3; the D call could be TRBD1 or TRBD2, with each sharing 5 bases. The sequenced sample was blood. The nucleotides are TGTGCCAGCACCCTGGGACGTTTTCCTAGCACAGATACGCAGTATTTT. The translation is CASTLGRFPSTDTQYF.